These 30 T cell receptor beta chains originate from one sample sequenced in a study of early T cells in non-severe SARS-CoV-2 infection. One entry per CDR3 protein, called by TCRdb with MiXCR from the 5' RACE reads. This table has more than 80,000 distinct CDR3 sequences, around a sixth appearing once. The sample consisted of whole blood. Receptors originate from an adult who was a healthcare worker with PCR-confirmed SARS-CoV-2 infection or an uninfected control (not recorded which).

This chain connects TRBV9 to TRBJ2-6; D unresolved. CDR3 length: 13 amino acids. The germline V gene has CDR1 SGDLS and CDR2 YYNGEE. Between the trimmed V and J ends, which lost 0 bases and 7 bases, there was a span of 5 bases. DNA of the CDR3: TGTGCCAGCAGCGTAGGCATAGCCAACGTCCTGACTTTC. It codes for CASSVGIANVLTF.

This clonotype was counted at least ten times. The V and J genes are TRBV20-1 and TRBJ2-7; no clear D gene. Germline assignment: CDR1 DFQATT and CDR2 SNEGSKA (reference sequence). The ends were cut back, 3 bases at V and 0 bases at J, with 15 bases in the middle. This CDR3 comprises 15 residues. The CDR3 nucleotides are TGCAGTGCTAGGACTTTATCGGGCGACTCCTACGAGCAGTACTTC. Translated: CSARTLSGDSYEQYF.

The CDR3 region is CASSPGGGADQPQHF. The CDR3 nucleotides read TGTGCCAGCAGTCCCGGGGGGGGTGCGGATCAGCCCCAGCATTTT. The rearrangement uses TRBV6-5 and TRBJ1-5; maybe TRBD1 (5 bases). CDR1 is MNHEY and CDR2 is SVGAGI in the germline V gene. The length of the CDR3 is 15 residues. V shed 5 bases and J shed 5 bases, with 16 bases lying between them.

This chain links TRBV4-1 with TRBJ1-4; D unclear. V lost 0 bases and J 4 bases, leaving 9 bases between the germline ends. The germline CDR1 and CDR2 sequences are MGHRA and YSYEKL. The length of the CDR3 is 15 residues. The DNA for the CDR3 is TGCGCCAGCAGCCAAGAACACAGCCGTAATGAAAAACTGTTTTTT. Its translation: CASSQEHSRNEKLFF.

The chain has TRBV7-6 and TRBJ2-7; D unclear. Trimming cost V 4 bases and J 5 bases, with 12 bases left between them. The CDR3 is 13 residues long. Germline CDR1 SGHVS, CDR2 FNYEAQ. The CDR3 here is CASSYKVLDEQYF. The CDR3 DNA reads TGTGCCAGCAGCTATAAAGTCCTCGACGAGCAGTACTTC. Supplemented by reference TRBV7-6 and TRBJ2-7, the full variable domain reads GAGVSQSPRYKVTKRGQDVALRCDPISGHVSLYWYRQALGQGPEFLTYFNYEAQQDKSGLPNDRFSAERPEGSISTLTIQRTEQRDSAMYRCASSYKVLDEQYFGPGTRLTVT.

This clonotype was seen a handful of times. CDR3 in amino acids: CASGGTSGAPDYTDTQYF. Here the CDR3 DNA reads TGCGCCAGCGGGGGGACTAGCGGGGCCCCGGACTACACAGATACGCAGTATTTT. This rearrangement joins TRBV10-1 to TRBJ2-3; 13 nucleotides line up with TRBD2. The ends lost 8 bases at V and 2 bases at J; junction bases unmatched: 13. The CDR3 spans 18 residues. Germline CDR1 and CDR2: WNHNN and SYGVQD (reference sequence).

This chain joins TRBV20-1 and TRBJ1-1, with 9 positions matching TRBD1. CDR1 DFQATT and CDR2 SNEGSKA come from the germline V gene (reference sequence). Trimming cost V 5 bases and J 2 bases; bases outside gene matches: 3. CDR3 size: 13 residues. CDR3 region: CSAATGGNTEAFF. The DNA of the CDR3 is TGCAGTGCTGCCACAGGGGGCAACACTGAAGCTTTCTTT.

The table lists this clonotype with a few counts. The chain combines TRBV20-1 with TRBJ2-1, with D uncertain. Trimming stripped 6 bases from V and 6 bases from J, with 12 bases between. The CDR3 spans 12 residues. Germline assignment: CDR1 DFQATT and CDR2 SNEGSKA (reference sequence). CDR3 coding DNA: TGCAGTGCCCGTGAATGGGTCAATGAGCAGTTCTTC. Translated, it gives CSAREWVNEQFF.

This clonotype was found a few times. V and J are TRBV5-6 and TRBJ1-5; D may be TRBD1 (5 bases). Trimming removed 4 bases at V and 2 bases at J, with 10 bases between. The germline gives CDR1 SGHDT, CDR2 YYEEEE. The CDR3 extends over 14 amino acids. Written as DNA, the CDR3 is TGTGCCAGCAGCGCCCGGGGCCGCAATCAGCCCCAGCATTTT. This encodes CASSARGRNQPQHF.

The table lists this clonotype with a few counts. This sequence joins TRBV9 and TRBJ1-6, with D perhaps matching TRBD1 (6 bases). Germline values: CDR1 SGDLS, CDR2 YYNGEE. The CDR3 length is 16 residues. Trimming left V 2 bases short and J 0 bases short, with 9 bases between. The CDR3 here is CASSVDSSSYNSPLHF. CDR3 sequence (DNA): TGTGCCAGCAGCGTGGACAGCAGCTCCTATAATTCACCCCTCCACTTT.

This clonotype was recorded a few times. The V gene is TRBV19, the J gene TRBJ1-4; D not resolved. Germline V CDR1 and CDR2: LNHDA, SQIVND (reference sequence). The CDR3 totals 13 residues. V was cut by 10 bases and J by 0 bases, with 9 bases left in between. The CDR3, as DNA: TGTGCCACCAAGACTGCAACTAATGAAAAACTGTTTTTT. Amino acid sequence: CATKTATNEKLFF.

The count of this clonotype is one. The gene calls are TRBV27 and TRBJ2-5, with D perhaps matching TRBD2 (6 bases). V lost 5 bases and J 5 bases, leaving 18 bases between the germline ends. Per the germline V gene, CDR1 is MNHEY and CDR2 is SMNVEV (reference sequence). CDR3 length: 15 residues. CDR3 sequence reads: CASSLKYTGGETQYF. DNA of the CDR3: TGTGCCAGCAGTCTAAAGTACACCGGAGGGGAGACCCAGTACTTC.

The chain carries TRBV7-2 and TRBJ2-3; D uncertain. CDR3 length: 12 residues. Per the germline V gene, CDR1 is SGHTA and CDR2 is FQGNSA. Trimming cost V 7 bases and J 6 bases, with 11 bases left between them. In nucleotides, the CDR3 is TGTGCCAGCACCAAAGTTGGCGATACGCAGTATTTT. Translating it yields CASTKVGDTQYF.

The CDR3 loop reads CASGNSLGYTF. CDR3 bases: TGCGCCAGCGGGAACAGTCTTGGCTACACCTTC. The V and J genes are TRBV10-2 and TRBJ1-2, with D hard to call. CDR3 length: 11 amino acids. Looked up from germline, CDR1 is WSHSY and CDR2 is SAAADI. V was cut by 8 bases and J by 7 bases, with 11 bases left in between.

The genes are TRBV7-2 and TRBJ2-2, with D hard to call. Germline CDR1 and CDR2: SGHTA and FQGNSA. This CDR3 is built from 13 residues. V dropped 0 bases and J dropped 6 bases, with 5 bases sitting between them. CDR3: CASSLARPGELFF. The CDR3, as DNA: TGTGCCAGCAGCTTAGCGCGCCCCGGGGAGCTGTTTTTT.

This clonotype turned up a few times. The chain is built from TRBV4-2 and TRBJ1-6; TRBD1 is a possible D gene (6 bases). The CDR3 runs 16 residues. Trimming removed 0 bases at V and 10 bases at J, with 16 bases between. Germline V gene sequence: CDR1 LGHNA, CDR2 YNFKEQ. The CDR3 coding sequence is TGTGCCAGCAGCCAAGATAGGGGCAGGGGCTTCTCACCCCTCCACTTT. Translation: CASSQDRGRGFSPLHF.

This clonotype was picked up many times. The chain combines TRBV7-2 with TRBJ1-3; D uncertain. Germline V CDR1 and CDR2: SGHTA, FQGNSA. The V gene lost 2 bases and the J gene lost 4 bases, with 15 bases spanning the gap. The CDR3 has 16 residues. CDR3 amino acids: CASSLNLKTAGNTIYF. DNA for the CDR3: TGTGCCAGCAGCTTAAATTTAAAAACGGCAGGAAACACCATATATTTT.

The chain couples TRBV13 to TRBJ2-1; D may be TRBD2 (6 bases). V lost 5 bases and J lost 4, with 12 bases in between. The CDR3 covers 14 residues. Germline values: CDR1 PRHDT, CDR2 FYEKMQ (reference sequence). The CDR3 nucleotides read TGTGCCAGCAGCCTCTCTAGCGTATACAATGAGCAGTTCTTC. Protein sequence: CASSLSSVYNEQFF.

This clonotype has only a few counts. The V call is TRBV28, the J call TRBJ1-5; 9 positions match TRBD1. The V gene end was trimmed by 5 bases and the J gene end by 3 bases; junction bases not matched to a gene: 8. Germline V lookup: CDR1 MDHEN, CDR2 SYDVKM. The CDR3 contains 16 residues. The CDR3 nucleotides read TGTGCCAGCAGTGAGAGGACAGGGGTGCTCAATCAGCCCCAGCATTTT. It specifies CASSERTGVLNQPQHF.

This clonotype was seen more than once but under ten times. V gene TRBV7-2 combines with J gene TRBJ1-2, with a possible D match to TRBD1 (6 bases). The CDR3 has 15 amino acids. V lost 5 bases, J lost 4 bases, and 17 bases lay in between. Germline lookup yields CDR1 SGHTA and CDR2 FQGNSA. This CDR3 is CASSPPGQIFYGYTF. CDR3 nucleotide sequence: TGTGCCAGCAGCCCGCCGGGACAAATTTTCTATGGCTACACCTTC.

The V gene is TRBV29-1, the J gene TRBJ1-2; D is unresolved. CDR1 is SQVTM, CDR2 ANQGSEA, per germline. V was trimmed by 4 bases and J by 1 base, leaving 10 bases between them. CDR3 length: 13 amino acids. CDR3 sequence reads: CSVVGGVNYGYTF. As DNA, the CDR3 is TGCAGCGTTGTGGGAGGAGTTAACTATGGCTACACCTTC.

V is TRBV5-1 and J is TRBJ2-7; a possible D gene is TRBD1 (6 bases). Trimming left V 4 bases short and J 2 bases short, with 25 bases between. The CDR3 is 18 residues long. CDR1 and CDR2 (germline): SGHRS, YFSETQ. The CDR3 sequence is CASSHGPGTLYRTYEQYF. CDR3 in DNA: TGCGCCAGCAGCCACGGTCCCGGGACACTGTACCGGACCTACGAGCAGTACTTC.

This clonotype was observed a few times. The gene calls are TRBV28 and TRBJ2-7; 8 nucleotides match TRBD1. CDR3 length: 15 residues. The V gene's germline CDR1 is MDHEN and CDR2 SYDVKM. The J segment lost 2 bases and the V segment lost 7 bases, leaving 10 bases of the junction unmatched. CDR3: CASTSSDRGPYEQYF. As DNA, the CDR3 is TGTGCCAGCACTTCATCAGACAGGGGACCCTACGAGCAGTACTTC. The full variable domain, in which reference TRBV28 and TRBJ2-7 provide the parts outside the CDR3, is DVKVTQSSRYLVKRTGEKVFLECVQDMDHENMFWYRQDPGLGLRLIYFSYDVKMKEKGDIPEGYSVSREKKERFSLILESASTNQTSMYLCASTSSDRGPYEQYFGPGTRLTVT.

In regard to this clonotype: A read error may account for a junction end that differs from germline. This sequence joins TRBV20-1 and TRBJ2-7; weak D call: TRBD1 (6 bases). The CDR3 runs 12 residues. Germline CDR1 is DFQATT and CDR2 is SNEGSKA (reference sequence). As DNA, the CDR3 is TGCAGTGCTAGAGATCACAGGGCCCTCGGGGTCTTC. The encoded protein is CSARDHRALGVF.

This clonotype was recorded a few times. The V call is TRBV7-6, the J call TRBJ2-1; D might be TRBD2 (6 bases). Germline values: CDR1 SGHVS, CDR2 FNYEAQ. The V end lost 5 bases, the J end lost 10 bases, and 12 bases lay between the germline ends. The CDR3 sequence is 12 residues long. The CDR3 region is CASSPGLTEQFF. The CDR3 DNA follows: TGTGCCAGCAGCCCGGGACTCACGGAGCAGTTCTTC.

The table lists this clonotype with a few counts. The V and J genes are TRBV14 and TRBJ2-4, with D possibly matching TRBD2 (5 bases). Trimming shortened V by 0 bases and J by 8 bases, and 14 bases separated the two germline ends. This CDR3 has 15 amino acids. In germline, CDR1 is SGHDN, CDR2 FVKESK. Here the CDR3 reads CASSQDRAPGDIQYF. The CDR3 DNA follows: TGTGCCAGCAGCCAAGATCGGGCGCCCGGGGACATTCAGTACTTC.

CDR3 nucleotides: TGTGCCAGCTCACCGTACGGGGCAGGGGGTAATGAGCAGTTCTTC. Translation gives CASSPYGAGGNEQFF. The chain couples TRBV18 to TRBJ2-1; 7 bases agree with TRBD1. Germline assignment: CDR1 KGHSH and CDR2 LQKENI. The CDR3 is 15 residues long. V shed 3 bases and J 7 bases; nucleotides not matched to a gene: 9.

This clonotype was seen a handful of times. V and J are TRBV10-3 and TRBJ2-4; 10 bases align to TRBD1. CDR1 is ENHRY and CDR2 is SYGVKD in the germline V gene. J was trimmed by 9 bases and V by 6 bases; bases with no gene match: 8. The CDR3 has 14 residues. CDR3 loop: CAIRNTGQGSIQYF. The DNA of the CDR3 is TGTGCCATCAGAAATACGGGACAGGGGAGCATTCAGTACTTC.

For the CDR3, the DNA is TGTGCCAGCAGTTTCGGGGGAAGGAATACGCAGTATTTT. Translated, it gives CASSFGGRNTQYF. The V and J genes are TRBV12-3 or TRBV12-4 and TRBJ2-3; a possible D gene is TRBD2 (6 bases). V dropped 3 bases and J dropped 7 bases, with 11 bases sitting between them. The CDR3 is 13 residues long.

The chain recombines TRBV5-1 with TRBJ2-4; D call uncertain. Looked up from germline, CDR1 is SGHRS and CDR2 is YFSETQ. The length of the CDR3 is 14 residues. V lost 0 bases and J lost 0, with 4 bases in between. CDR3 bases: TGCGCCAGCAGCTTGGGGTTAGCCAAAAACATTCAGTACTTC. It codes for CASSLGLAKNIQYF.